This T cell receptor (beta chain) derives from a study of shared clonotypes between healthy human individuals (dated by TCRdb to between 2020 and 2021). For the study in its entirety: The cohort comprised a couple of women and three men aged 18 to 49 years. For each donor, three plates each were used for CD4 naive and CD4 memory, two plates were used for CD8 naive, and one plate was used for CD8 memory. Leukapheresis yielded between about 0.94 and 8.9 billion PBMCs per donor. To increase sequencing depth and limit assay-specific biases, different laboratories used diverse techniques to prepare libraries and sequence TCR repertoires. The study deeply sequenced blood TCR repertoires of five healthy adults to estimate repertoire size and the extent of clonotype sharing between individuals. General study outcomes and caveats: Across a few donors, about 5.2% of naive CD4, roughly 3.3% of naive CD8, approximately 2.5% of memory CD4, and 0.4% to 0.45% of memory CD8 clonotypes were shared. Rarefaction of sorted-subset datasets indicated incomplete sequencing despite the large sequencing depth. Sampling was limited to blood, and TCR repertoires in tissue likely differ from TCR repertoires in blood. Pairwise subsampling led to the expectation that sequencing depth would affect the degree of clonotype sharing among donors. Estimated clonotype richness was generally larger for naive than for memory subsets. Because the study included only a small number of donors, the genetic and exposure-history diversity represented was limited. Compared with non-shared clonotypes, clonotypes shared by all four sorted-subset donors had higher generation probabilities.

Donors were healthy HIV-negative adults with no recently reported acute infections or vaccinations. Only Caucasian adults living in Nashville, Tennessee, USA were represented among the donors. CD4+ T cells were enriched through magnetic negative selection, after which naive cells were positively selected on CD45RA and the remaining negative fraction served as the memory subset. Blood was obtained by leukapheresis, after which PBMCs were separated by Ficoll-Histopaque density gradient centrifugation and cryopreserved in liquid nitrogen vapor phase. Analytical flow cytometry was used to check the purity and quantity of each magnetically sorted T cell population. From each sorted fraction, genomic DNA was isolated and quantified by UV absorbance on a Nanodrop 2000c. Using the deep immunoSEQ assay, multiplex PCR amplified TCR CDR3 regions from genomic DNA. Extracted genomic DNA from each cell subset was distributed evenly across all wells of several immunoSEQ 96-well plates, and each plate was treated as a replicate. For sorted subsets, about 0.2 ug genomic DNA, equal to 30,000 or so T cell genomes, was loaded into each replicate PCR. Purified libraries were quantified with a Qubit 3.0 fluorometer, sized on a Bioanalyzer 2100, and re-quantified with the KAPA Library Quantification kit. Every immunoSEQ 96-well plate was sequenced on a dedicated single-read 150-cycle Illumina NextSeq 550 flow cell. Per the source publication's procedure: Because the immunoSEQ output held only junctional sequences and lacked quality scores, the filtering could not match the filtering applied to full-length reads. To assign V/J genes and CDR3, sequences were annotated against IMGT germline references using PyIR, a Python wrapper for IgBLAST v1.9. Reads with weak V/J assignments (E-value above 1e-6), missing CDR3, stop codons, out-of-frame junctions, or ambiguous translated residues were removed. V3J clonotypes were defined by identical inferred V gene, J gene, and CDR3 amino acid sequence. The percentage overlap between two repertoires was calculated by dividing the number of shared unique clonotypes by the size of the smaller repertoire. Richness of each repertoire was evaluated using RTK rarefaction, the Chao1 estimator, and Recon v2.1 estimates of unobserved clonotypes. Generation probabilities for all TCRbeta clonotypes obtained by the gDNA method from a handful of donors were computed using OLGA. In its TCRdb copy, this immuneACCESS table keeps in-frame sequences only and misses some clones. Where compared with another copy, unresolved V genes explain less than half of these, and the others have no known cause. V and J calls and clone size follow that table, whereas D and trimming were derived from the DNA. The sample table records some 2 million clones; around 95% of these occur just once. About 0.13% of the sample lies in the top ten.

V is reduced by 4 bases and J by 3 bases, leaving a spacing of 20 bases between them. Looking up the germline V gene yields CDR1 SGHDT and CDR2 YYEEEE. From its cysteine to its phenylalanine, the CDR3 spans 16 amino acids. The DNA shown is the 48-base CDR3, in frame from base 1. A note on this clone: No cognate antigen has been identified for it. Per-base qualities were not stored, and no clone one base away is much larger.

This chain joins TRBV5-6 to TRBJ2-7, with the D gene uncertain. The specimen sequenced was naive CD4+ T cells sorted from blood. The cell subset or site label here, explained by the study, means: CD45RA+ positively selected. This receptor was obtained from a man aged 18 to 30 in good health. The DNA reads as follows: TGTGCCAGCAGCCCCGGGCCGCAGGTATCGATCTACGAGCAGTACTTC. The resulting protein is CASSPGPQVSIYEQYF.